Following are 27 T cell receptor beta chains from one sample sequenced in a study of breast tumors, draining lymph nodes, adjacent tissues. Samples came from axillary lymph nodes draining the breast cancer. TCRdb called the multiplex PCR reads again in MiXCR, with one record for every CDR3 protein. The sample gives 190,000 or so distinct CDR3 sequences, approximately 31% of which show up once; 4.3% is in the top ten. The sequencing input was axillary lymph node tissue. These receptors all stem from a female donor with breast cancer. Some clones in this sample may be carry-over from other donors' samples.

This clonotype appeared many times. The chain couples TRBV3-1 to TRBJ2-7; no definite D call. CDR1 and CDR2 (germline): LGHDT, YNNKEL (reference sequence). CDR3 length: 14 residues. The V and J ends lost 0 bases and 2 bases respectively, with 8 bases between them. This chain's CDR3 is CASSQDDGPYEQYF. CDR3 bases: TGTGCCAGCAGCCAAGATGACGGACCCTACGAGCAGTACTTC.

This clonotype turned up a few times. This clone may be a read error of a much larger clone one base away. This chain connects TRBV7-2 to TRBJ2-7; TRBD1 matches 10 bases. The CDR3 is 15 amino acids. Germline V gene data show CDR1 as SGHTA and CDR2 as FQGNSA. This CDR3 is CASSPDSGQGYEQHF. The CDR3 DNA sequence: TGTGCCAGCAGCCCTGATTCGGGACAGGGGTACGAGCAGCACTTC. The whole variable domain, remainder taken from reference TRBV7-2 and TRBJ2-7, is GAGVSQSPSNKVTEKGKDVELRCDPISGHTALYWYRQSLGQGLEFLIYFQGNSAPDKSGLPSDRFSAERTGGSVSTLTIQRTQQEDSAVYLCASSPDSGQGYEQHFGPGTRLTVT.

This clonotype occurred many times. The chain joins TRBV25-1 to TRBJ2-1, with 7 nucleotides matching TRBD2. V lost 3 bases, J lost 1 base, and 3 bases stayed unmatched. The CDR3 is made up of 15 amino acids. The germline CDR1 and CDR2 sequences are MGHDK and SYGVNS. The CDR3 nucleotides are TGTGCCAGCAGTGATCCGGGAGGATCCTACAATGAGCAGTTCTTC. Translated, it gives CASSDPGGSYNEQFF.

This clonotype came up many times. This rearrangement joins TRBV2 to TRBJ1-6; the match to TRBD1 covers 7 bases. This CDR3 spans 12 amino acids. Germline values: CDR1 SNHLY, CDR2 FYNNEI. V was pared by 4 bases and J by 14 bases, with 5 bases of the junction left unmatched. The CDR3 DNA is TGTGCCAGCAGTGGACAGGGCGAAGCCCTCCACTTT. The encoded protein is CASSGQGEALHF.

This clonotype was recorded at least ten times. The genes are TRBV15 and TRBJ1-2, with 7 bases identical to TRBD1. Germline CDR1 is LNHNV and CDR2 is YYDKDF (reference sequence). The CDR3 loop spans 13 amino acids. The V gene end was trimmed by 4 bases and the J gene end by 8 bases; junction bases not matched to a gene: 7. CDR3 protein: CATSIGQVQGYTF. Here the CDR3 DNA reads TGTGCCACCAGCATTGGACAGGTCCAAGGCTACACCTTC.

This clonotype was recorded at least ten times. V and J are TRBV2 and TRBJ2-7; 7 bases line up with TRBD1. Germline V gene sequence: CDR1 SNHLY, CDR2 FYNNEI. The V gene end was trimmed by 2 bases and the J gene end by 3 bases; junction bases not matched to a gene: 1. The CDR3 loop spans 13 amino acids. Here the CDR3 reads CASSEWDSYEQYF. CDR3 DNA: TGTGCCAGCAGTGAATGGGACAGCTACGAGCAGTACTTC. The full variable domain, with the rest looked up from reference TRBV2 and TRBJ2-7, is EPEVTQTPSHQVTQMGQEVILRCVPISNHLYFYWYRQILGQKVEFLVSFYNNEISEKSEIFDDQFSVERPDGSNFTLKIRSTKLEDSAMYFCASSEWDSYEQYFGPGTRLTVT.

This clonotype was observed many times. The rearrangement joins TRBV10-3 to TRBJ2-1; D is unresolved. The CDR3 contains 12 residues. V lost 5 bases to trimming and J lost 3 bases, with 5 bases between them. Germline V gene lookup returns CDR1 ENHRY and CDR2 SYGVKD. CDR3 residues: CAISPDYNEQFF. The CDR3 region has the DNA TGTGCCATCAGTCCTGACTACAATGAGCAGTTCTTC.

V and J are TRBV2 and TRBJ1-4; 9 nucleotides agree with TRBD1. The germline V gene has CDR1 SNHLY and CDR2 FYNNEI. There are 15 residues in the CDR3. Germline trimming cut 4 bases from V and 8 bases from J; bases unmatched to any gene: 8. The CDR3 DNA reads TGTGCCAGCAGTGCACCGGGACAGGGAAGGGAAAAACTGTTTTTT. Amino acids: CASSAPGQGREKLFF.

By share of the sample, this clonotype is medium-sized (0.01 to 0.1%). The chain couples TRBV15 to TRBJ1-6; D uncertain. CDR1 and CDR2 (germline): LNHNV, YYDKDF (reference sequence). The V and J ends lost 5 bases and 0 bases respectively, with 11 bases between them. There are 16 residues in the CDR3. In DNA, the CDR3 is TGTGCCACCAGCGGCGGGTATAGCTCCTATAATTCACCCCTCCACTTT. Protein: CATSGGYSSYNSPLHF.

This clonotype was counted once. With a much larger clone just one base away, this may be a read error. Written as DNA, the CDR3 is TGCAGTGCTAGCAGTCCACAAGAGACCCCGTACTTC. This codes for CSASSPQETPYF. The V gene is TRBV20-1, the J gene TRBJ2-5; D is unresolved. Germline V lookup: CDR1 DFQATT, CDR2 SNEGSKA (reference sequence). The CDR3 sequence is 12 residues long.

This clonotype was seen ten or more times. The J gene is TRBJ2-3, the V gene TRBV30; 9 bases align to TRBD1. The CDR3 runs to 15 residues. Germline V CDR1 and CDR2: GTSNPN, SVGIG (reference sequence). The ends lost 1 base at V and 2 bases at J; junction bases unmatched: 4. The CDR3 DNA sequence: TGTGCCTGGAGTGCTGGGACAGGGAACACAGATACGCAGTATTTT. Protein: CAWSAGTGNTDTQYF.

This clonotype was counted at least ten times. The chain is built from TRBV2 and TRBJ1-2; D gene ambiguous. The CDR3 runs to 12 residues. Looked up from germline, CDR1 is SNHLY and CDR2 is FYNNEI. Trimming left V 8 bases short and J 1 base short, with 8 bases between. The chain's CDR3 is CASCVINYGYTF. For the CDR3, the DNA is TGTGCCAGCTGCGTTATTAACTATGGCTACACCTTC. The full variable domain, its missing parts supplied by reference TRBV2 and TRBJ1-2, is EPEVTQTPSHQVTQMGQEVILRCVPISNHLYFYWYRQILGQKVEFLVSFYNNEISEKSEIFDDQFSVERPDGSNFTLKIRSTKLEDSAMYFCASCVINYGYTFGSGTRLTVV.

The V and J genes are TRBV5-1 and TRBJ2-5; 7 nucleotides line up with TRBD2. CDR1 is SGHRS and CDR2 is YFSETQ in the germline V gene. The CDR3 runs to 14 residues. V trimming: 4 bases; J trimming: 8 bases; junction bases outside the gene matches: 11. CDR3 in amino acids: CASSTPRGVNTQYF. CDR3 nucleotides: TGCGCCAGCAGCACACCTCGGGGGGTAAACACCCAGTACTTC.

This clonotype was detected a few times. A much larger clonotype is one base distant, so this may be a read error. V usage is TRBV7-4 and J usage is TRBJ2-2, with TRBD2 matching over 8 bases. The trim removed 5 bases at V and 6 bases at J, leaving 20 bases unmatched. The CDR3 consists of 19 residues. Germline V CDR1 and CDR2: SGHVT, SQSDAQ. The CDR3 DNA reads TGTGCCAGCAGCCTAGGACTAGCCTCGGGAGTGGAATACCCCGGGGAGCTGTTTTTT. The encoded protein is CASSLGLASGVEYPGELFF.

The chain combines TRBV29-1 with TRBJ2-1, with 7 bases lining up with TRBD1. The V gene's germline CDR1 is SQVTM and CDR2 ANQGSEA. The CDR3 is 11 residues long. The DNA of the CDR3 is TGCAGACCTTACAGGGGCAATGAGCAGTTCTTC. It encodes CRPYRGNEQFF.

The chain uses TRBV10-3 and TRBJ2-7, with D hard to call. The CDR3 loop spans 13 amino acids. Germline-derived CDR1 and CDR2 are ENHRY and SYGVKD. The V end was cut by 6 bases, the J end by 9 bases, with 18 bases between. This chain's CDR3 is CAISPSLALGQYF. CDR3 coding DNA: TGTGCCATCAGCCCGAGTTTAGCCTTGGGGCAGTACTTC.

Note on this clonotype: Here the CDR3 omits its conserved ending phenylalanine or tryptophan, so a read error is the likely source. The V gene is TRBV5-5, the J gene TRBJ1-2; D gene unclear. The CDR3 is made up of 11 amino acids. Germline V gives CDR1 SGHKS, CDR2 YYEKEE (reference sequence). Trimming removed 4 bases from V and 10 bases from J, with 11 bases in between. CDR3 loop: CASSPAGAYTL. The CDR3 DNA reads TGTGCCAGCAGCCCAGCGGGCGCCTACACCCTC.

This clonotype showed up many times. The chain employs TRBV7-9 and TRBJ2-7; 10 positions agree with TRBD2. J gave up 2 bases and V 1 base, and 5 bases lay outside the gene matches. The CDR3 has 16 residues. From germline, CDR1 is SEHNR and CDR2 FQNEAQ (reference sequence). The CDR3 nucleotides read TGTGCCAGCAGCTTAGGAGGACTAGCGGCCCCCTACGAGCAGTACTTC. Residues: CASSLGGLAAPYEQYF.

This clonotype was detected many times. The CDR3 nucleotides read TGTGCCAGCAGCCCAATGGGGTCGGGACTAGCGGGAGACGAGCAGTACTTC. Translating gives CASSPMGSGLAGDEQYF. The chain links TRBV7-3 to TRBJ2-7; 14 nucleotides agree with TRBD2. Germline V gene sequence: CDR1 SGHTA, CDR2 FQGTGA. V was clipped by 5 bases and J by 5 bases; unmatched bases: 11. The CDR3 totals 17 residues.

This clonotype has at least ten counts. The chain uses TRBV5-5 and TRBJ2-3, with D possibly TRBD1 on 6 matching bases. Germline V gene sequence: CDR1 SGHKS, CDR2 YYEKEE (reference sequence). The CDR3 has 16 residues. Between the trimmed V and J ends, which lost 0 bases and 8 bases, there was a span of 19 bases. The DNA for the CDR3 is TGTGCCAGCAGCTTGGAACAGGGCGGTGGGATAGGTACGCAGTATTTT. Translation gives CASSLEQGGGIGTQYF.

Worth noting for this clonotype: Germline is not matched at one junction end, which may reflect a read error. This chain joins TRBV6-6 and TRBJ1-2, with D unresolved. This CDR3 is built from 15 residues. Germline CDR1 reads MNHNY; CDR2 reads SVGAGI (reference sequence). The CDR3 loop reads CASSHLTAANYGYAF. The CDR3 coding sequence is TGTGCCAGCAGTCACCTCACAGCCGCTAACTATGGCTACGCCTTC.

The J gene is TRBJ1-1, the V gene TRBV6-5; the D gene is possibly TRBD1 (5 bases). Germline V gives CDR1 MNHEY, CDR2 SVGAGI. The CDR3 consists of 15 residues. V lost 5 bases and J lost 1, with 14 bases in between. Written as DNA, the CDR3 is TGTGCCAGCAGTGAAGAAAGCAGGGCGAACACTGAAGCTTTCTTT. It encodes CASSEESRANTEAFF.

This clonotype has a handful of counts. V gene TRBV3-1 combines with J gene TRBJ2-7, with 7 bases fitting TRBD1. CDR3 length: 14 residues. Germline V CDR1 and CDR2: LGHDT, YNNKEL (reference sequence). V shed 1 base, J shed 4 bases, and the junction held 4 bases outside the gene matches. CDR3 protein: CASSQGWDRYEQYF. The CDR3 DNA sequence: TGTGCCAGCAGCCAAGGATGGGACAGATACGAGCAGTACTTC.

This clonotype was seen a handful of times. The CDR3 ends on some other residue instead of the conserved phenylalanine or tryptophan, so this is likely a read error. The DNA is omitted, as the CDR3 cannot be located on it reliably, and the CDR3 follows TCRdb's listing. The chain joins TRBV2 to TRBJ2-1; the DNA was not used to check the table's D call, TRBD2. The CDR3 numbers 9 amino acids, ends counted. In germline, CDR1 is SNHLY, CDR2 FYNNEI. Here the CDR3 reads CASSPGLAG.

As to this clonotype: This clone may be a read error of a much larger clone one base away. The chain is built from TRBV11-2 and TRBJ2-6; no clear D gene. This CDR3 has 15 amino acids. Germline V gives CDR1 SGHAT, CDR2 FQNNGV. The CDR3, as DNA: TGTGCCAGCAGCTGGGGTTCTTCTGCGGCCAACGTCCTGACTTTC. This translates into CASSWGSSAANVLTF.

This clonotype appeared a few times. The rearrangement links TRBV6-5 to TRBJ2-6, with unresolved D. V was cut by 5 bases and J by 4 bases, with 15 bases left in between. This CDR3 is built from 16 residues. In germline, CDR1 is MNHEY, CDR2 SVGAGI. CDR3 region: CASSQPLKRGANVLTF. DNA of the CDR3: TGTGCCAGCAGTCAACCTCTCAAACGCGGGGCCAACGTCCTGACTTTC.

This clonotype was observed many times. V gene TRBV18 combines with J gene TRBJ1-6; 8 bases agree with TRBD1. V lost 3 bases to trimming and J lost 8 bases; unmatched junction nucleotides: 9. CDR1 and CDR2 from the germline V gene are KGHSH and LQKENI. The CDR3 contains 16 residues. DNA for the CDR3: TGTGCCAGCTCACCCAGTCAGGGGGCGACTCATTCACCCCTCCACTTT. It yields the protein CASSPSQGATHSPLHF.